This TCR beta chain was sequenced for a study of shared clonotypes between healthy human individuals. At the level of the study: Serving as donors were two women and a few men, whose ages spanned 18 to 49. Broader study findings: Clonotype sharing among donors likely depends on sequencing depth.

CD45RO-negative cells were positively selected for CCR7, leaving out terminally differentiated effector memory CD45RA+ cells. V lost 5 bases, J lost 3 bases, and 2 bases lay in between. The germline gives CDR1 MNHNS, CDR2 SASEGT. CDR3 length: 11 residues. As for this clone: The target antigen is unknown.

Data came from immunoSEQ multiplex PCR; TCRdb stores just in-frame clones and leaves some out. The data show about 2.2 million clones, just over 90% seen once. This sequence was found in a man aged 18 to 29 in good health. Some clones in this sample may be carry-over from other donors' samples. The chain couples TRBV6-1 to TRBJ1-5; D unclear. The sample comprised naive CD8+ T cells from PBMCs. In DNA form, the CDR3 reads TGTGCCAGCAGTAACAATCAGCCCCAGCATTTT. The encoded protein is CASSNNQPQHF.